This T cell receptor (beta chain) was found in a study of blood T cell repertoires in COVID-19. This table comes from immunoSEQ multiplex PCR, and its TCRdb copy is limited to in-frame clones, with some not included. The data contain approximately 210,000 clones, more than 75% of them seen just once; the ten biggest clones take up approximately 4.6%. The CDR3 length is 15 residues. Germline values: CDR1 PRHDT, CDR2 FYEKMQ (reference sequence). V shed 3 bases, J shed 4 bases, and the junction held 8 bases outside the gene matches. This sequence was found in a young man with acute COVID-19. The gene calls are TRBV13 and TRBJ1-2, with 7 bases matching TRBD1. The sequencing input was PBMCs or T cells enriched from blood (not recorded which). CDR3 bases: TGTGCCAGCAGCTTCGGCGACAGGGAGGCCTATGGCTACACCTTC. Translation gives CASSFGDREAYGYTF.